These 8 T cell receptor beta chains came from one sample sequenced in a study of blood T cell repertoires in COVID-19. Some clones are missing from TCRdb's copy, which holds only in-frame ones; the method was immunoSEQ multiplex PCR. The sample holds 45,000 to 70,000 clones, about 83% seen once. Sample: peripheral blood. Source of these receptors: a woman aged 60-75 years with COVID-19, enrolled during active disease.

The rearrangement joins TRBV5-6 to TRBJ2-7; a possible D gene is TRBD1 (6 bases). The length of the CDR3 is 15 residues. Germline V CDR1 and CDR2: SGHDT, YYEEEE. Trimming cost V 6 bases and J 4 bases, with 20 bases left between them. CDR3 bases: TGTGCCAGCACTACCGGCTGGGGGCGTCTATACGAGCAGTACTTC. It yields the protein CASTTGWGRLYEQYF.

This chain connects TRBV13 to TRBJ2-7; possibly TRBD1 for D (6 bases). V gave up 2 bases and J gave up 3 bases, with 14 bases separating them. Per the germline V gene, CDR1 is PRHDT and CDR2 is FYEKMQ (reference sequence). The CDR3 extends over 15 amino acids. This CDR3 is CASSLFDRSNYEQYF. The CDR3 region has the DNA TGTGCCAGCAGCTTATTCGACAGGAGTAACTACGAGCAGTACTTC. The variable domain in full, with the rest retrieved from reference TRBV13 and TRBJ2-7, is AAGVIQSPRHLIKEKRETATLKCYPIPRHDTVYWYQQGPGQDPQFLISFYEKMQSDKGSIPDRFSAQQFSDYHSELNMSSLELGDSALYFCASSLFDRSNYEQYFGPGTRLTVT.

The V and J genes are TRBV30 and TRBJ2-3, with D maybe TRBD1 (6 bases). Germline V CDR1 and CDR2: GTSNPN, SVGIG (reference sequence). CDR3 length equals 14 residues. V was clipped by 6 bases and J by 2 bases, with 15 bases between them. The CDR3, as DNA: TGTGCCTGCCTAACAGGGATTATCACAGATACGCAGTATTTT. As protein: CACLTGIITDTQYF. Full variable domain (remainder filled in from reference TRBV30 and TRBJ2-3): SQTIHQWPATLVQPVGSPLSLECTVEGTSNPNLYWYRQAAGRGLQLLFYSVGIGQISSEVPQNLSASRPQDRQFILSSKKLLLSDSGFYLCACLTGIITDTQYFGPGTRLTVL.

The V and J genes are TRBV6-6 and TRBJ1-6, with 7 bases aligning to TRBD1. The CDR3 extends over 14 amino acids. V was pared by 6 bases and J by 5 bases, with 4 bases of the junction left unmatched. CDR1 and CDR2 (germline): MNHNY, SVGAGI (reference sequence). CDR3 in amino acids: CASRWTGHNSPLHF. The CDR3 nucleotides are TGTGCCAGCAGATGGACAGGCCATAATTCACCCCTCCACTTT.

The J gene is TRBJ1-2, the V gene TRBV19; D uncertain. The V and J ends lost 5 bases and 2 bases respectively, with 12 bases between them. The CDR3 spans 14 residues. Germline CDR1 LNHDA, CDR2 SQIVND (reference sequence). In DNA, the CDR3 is TGTGCCAGTAGTGAAGAGGGTGCAAACTATGGCTACACCTTC. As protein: CASSEEGANYGYTF.

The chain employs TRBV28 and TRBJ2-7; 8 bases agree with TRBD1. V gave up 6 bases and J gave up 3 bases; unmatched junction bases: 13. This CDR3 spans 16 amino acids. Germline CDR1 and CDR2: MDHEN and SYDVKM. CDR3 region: CASRGDGQGNLYEQYF. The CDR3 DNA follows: TGTGCCAGCAGAGGTGACGGACAGGGCAACCTCTACGAGCAGTACTTC. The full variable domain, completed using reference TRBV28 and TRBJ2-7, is DVKVTQSSRYLVKRTGEKVFLECVQDMDHENMFWYRQDPGLGLRLIYFSYDVKMKEKGDIPEGYSVSREKKERFSLILESASTNQTSMYLCASRGDGQGNLYEQYFGPGTRLTVT.

The CDR3: CASSIYLAGLTDTQYF. The CDR3 DNA follows: TGTGCCAGTAGTATATATCTAGCGGGACTCACAGATACGCAGTATTTT. The chain employs TRBV19 and TRBJ2-3; 9 bases map to TRBD2. V lost 2 bases and J lost 2; bases outside the gene matches: 5. CDR3 size: 16 residues. CDR1 is LNHDA and CDR2 is SQIVND in the germline V gene (reference sequence).

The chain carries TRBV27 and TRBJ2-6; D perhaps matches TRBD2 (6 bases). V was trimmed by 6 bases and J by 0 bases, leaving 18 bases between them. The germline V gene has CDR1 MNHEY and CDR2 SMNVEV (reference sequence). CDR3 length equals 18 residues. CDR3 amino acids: CASSSPRGIASGANVLTF. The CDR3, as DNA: TGTGCCAGCAGCAGCCCCCGGGGGATCGCCTCTGGGGCCAACGTCCTGACTTTC.